These 11 T cell receptor beta chains were all obtained from the same sample, sequenced in a study of blood T cell repertoires in COVID-19. The repertoire was sequenced with immunoSEQ multiplex PCR; TCRdb's copy has only in-frame clones and lacks some. The top ten hold around 0.86% of the sample, which has around 400,000 clones, roughly 92% seen once. The sequencing sample was made of PBMCs or T cells enriched from blood (not recorded which). The receptor set was obtained from a middle-aged woman who had been exposed to COVID-19.

This clone showed up just once. This sequence joins TRBV19 and TRBJ2-1; 14 bases agree with TRBD2. This CDR3 is built from 17 residues. The V segment lost 4 bases and the J segment 7 bases; nucleotides outside the gene matches: 9. Germline lookup yields CDR1 LNHDA and CDR2 SQIVND (reference sequence). The CDR3 is CASSNTRLAGGRNEQFF. Here the CDR3 DNA reads TGTGCCAGTAGTAATACCCGACTAGCGGGGGGGCGGAATGAGCAGTTCTTC.

This clone was observed a single time. The chain combines TRBV7-9 with TRBJ2-1, with 7 bases identical to TRBD2. V was clipped by 2 bases and J by 15 bases; unmatched bases: 10. CDR1 is SEHNR, CDR2 FQNEAQ, per germline (reference sequence). The CDR3 has 13 amino acids. The CDR3 DNA reads as TGTGCCAGCAGCTTATCTGCGGGAGATTCGCGGTTCTTC. Residues: CASSLSAGDSRFF.

The chain recombines TRBV21-1 with TRBJ1-2. TRBV21-1 represents a pseudogene. The CDR3 length is 16 residues. The CDR3 protein is CASSKLVGQTLGGYTF. The DNA of the CDR3 is TGTGCCAGCAGCAAACTAGTAGGCCAGACCCTCGGAGGCTACACCTTC.

The chain recombines TRBV30 with TRBJ1-1; 10 bases are a match to TRBD1. Per the germline V gene, CDR1 is GTSNPN and CDR2 is SVGIG (reference sequence). V was clipped by 2 bases and J by 8 bases; unmatched bases: 14. The CDR3 is 16 amino acids. CDR3 in amino acids: CAWSYARTGGIGEAFF. CDR3 coding DNA: TGTGCCTGGAGTTACGCCCGGACAGGGGGTATAGGAGAAGCTTTCTTT.

V is TRBV3-1 (or the pseudogene TRBV3-2) and J is TRBJ1-2, with unresolved D. The V end lost 0 bases, the J end lost 0 bases, and 8 bases lay between the germline ends. CDR3 length: 15 amino acids. Germline CDR1 LGHDT, CDR2 YNNKEL (reference sequence). The CDR3 loop is CASSQEVRANYGYTF. The CDR3 coding sequence is TGTGCCAGCAGCCAAGAGGTTCGAGCTAACTATGGCTACACCTTC.

V usage is TRBV27 and J usage is TRBJ2-1; 11 bases line up with TRBD2. Germline values: CDR1 MNHEY, CDR2 SMNVEV (reference sequence). This CDR3 has 15 residues. V dropped 6 bases and J dropped 3; count of bases not matched to a gene: 4. Here the CDR3 reads CASRIAGGRYNEQFF. In nucleotides, the CDR3 is TGTGCCAGCAGGATAGCGGGAGGGCGCTACAATGAGCAGTTCTTC.

The J gene is TRBJ1-6, the V gene TRBV3-1 (or the pseudogene TRBV3-2), with D tentatively TRBD1 (5 bases). Germline CDR1 LGHDT, CDR2 YNNKEL (reference sequence). The CDR3 length is 14 residues. The ends were cut back, 2 bases at V and 9 bases at J, with 11 bases in the middle. The chain's CDR3 is CASSQRGMASPLHF. The CDR3 nucleotides are TGTGCCAGCAGCCAAAGGGGTATGGCTTCACCCCTCCACTTT.

The sample holds one count of this clone. V is TRBV3-1 (or the pseudogene TRBV3-2) and J is TRBJ1-1; TRBD1 agrees at 8 bases. This CDR3 region has 16 residues. The V and J ends lost 3 bases and 3 bases, in that order; junction bases with no gene match: 9. CDR1 is LGHDT, CDR2 YNNKEL, per germline (reference sequence). CDR3 nucleotides: TGTGCCAGCAGCCACTTTCAGGGGGCTCGGGACACTGAAGCTTTCTTT. Protein sequence: CASSHFQGARDTEAFF.

The V gene is TRBV6-4, the J gene TRBJ1-1; no firm D call. The germline V gene encodes CDR1 MRHNA and CDR2 SNTAGT. The CDR3 loop spans 13 amino acids. Trimming took off 4 bases at V and 4 bases at J, with 10 bases between the two ends. CDR3 DNA: TGTGCCAGCAGTGCCCGGGTGGGCACTGAAGCTTTCTTT. Encoded protein: CASSARVGTEAFF.

In nucleotides, the CDR3 is TGCGCCAGCAGCTTGTTTCGGGTTCCAGAGACCCAGTACTTC. Residues: CASSLFRVPETQYF. The rearrangement links TRBV5-1 to TRBJ2-5; D is undetermined. This CDR3 contains 14 residues. CDR1 and CDR2 (germline): SGHRS, YFSETQ. V gave up 1 base and J gave up 4 bases, with 11 bases separating them.

The chain joins TRBV4-3 to TRBJ1-5, with TRBD1 as a possible D gene (5 bases). V gave up 1 base and J gave up 6 bases, with 13 bases separating them. The CDR3 contains 15 residues. The germline gives CDR1 LGHNA, CDR2 YSLEER. The CDR3 reads CASSQARAGGQPQHF. The DNA of the CDR3 is TGCGCCAGCAGCCAAGCCCGCGCCGGGGGTCAGCCCCAGCATTTT.